The clone carrying this T cell receptor beta chain has a handful of counts. Its antigen is currently unknown. This entry belongs to a study of cytomegalovirus exposure and HLA in healthy donors. The PCR made use of 60 Vbeta and 13 Jbeta primers. The protocol was immunoSEQ multiplex PCR, while the TCRdb copy is restricted to in-frame clones and leaves out a portion. The sample yields around 110,000 clones, over 70% seen once. Germline CDR1 is SGHRS and CDR2 is YFSETQ. The ends were cut back, 0 bases at V and 0 bases at J, with 8 bases in the middle. The CDR3 sequence is 15 residues long. Study conclusions and caveats: It was taken for granted in presence/absence analyses that sequencing depth across donors was roughly uniform. With later analysis, a missense DCLRE1C variant became linked to TCR beta V- and J-gene trimming. A later analysis found common viral pathogens apparently linked to several of the most significant clusters.

The genes are TRBV5-1 and TRBJ2-3; possibly TRBD1 for D (5 bases). The receptor was isolated from a male donor in good health and CMV-seropositive. The sequenced material came from PBMCs. The CDR3, as DNA: TGCGCCAGCAGCTTGGGGGCAGGGAGCACAGATACGCAGTATTTT. This encodes CASSLGAGSTDTQYF.